This TCR beta chain is from a study of T cells expressing NK-cell markers. About the research overall: The sequencing cohort of eight donors included seven HCMV-seropositive individuals and one seronegative individual. Whole-study results and caveats: A range of 1.0-7.0% of CD8+ T cells consisted of dominant NKG2C+ clonotypes in 6 or 7 donors.

Reprocessing the 5' RACE reads, TCRdb reports a single entry for every CDR3 protein and omits DNA. The sample features about 160,000 distinct CDR3 sequences, with 20% to 25% in its top ten. On this clonotype: What it recognizes is unknown.

CDR3 length: 13 amino acids. Germline CDR1 LNHDA, CDR2 SQIVND (reference sequence). This TCR came from a man aged 18 to 70 in good health. Sequencing was done on a sample of blood T cells: a sorted CD56 or NKG2C T cell subset, CD4+ or CD8+ T cells, or bulk PBMC T cells (not recorded which). The chain couples TRBV19 to TRBJ1-5. The CDR3 is CASSIDGVQPQHF.